This passage covers 27 T cell receptor beta chains from one sample sequenced in a study of OX40 agonist ivuxolimab in advanced cancers. Clones were sequenced by immunoSEQ multiplex PCR, and TCRdb holds only the in-frame ones, with some missing. The data contain 77,000 or so clones, about 91% of them singletons. Specimen: CD4+ or CD8+ T cells sorted from blood, collected in a trial of the OX40 agonist ivuxolimab. These receptor sequences come from an adult with an advanced solid tumor such as melanoma, head and neck, liver or kidney cancer.

This clone has just a few counts. The chain uses TRBV23-1 and TRBJ2-7; 7 bases match TRBD2. TRBV23-1 is sorted into the ORF group, with uncertain function. This CDR3 has 12 residues. After removal of 0 bases from V and 7 bases from J, the junction contained 0 bases not matched to a gene. In DNA form, the CDR3 reads TGCGCCAGCAGTCAATCCGGGGGGGAGCAGTACTTC. Encoded protein: CASSQSGGEQYF.

This clone was seen only once. The chain recombines TRBV18 with TRBJ2-7, with 8 bases identical to TRBD2. CDR3 length: 16 residues. The germline V gene encodes CDR1 KGHSH and CDR2 LQKENI. V lost 2 bases and J lost 6; bases outside the gene matches: 12. The chain's CDR3 is CASSPSSPGGGFEQYF. CDR3 nucleotides: TGTGCCAGCTCACCATCCTCCCCGGGGGGGGGTTTCGAGCAGTACTTC.

This CDR3 reads CASSFPFSGRAANEQFF. The CDR3 bases are TGTGCCAGCAGCTTCCCCTTTAGCGGGAGGGCCGCTAATGAGCAGTTCTTC. This chain joins TRBV7-9 and TRBJ2-1; 11 bases align to TRBD2. Germline CDR1 and CDR2: SEHNR and FQNEAQ (reference sequence). The junction had 11 bases not matched to a gene; V was cut back by 3 bases and J by 7 bases. The CDR3 sequence is 17 residues long.

This sequence joins TRBV4-1 and TRBJ2-7; D is tentatively TRBD1 or TRBD2 (5 bases each). This CDR3 region has 15 residues. Per germline, CDR1 MGHRA and CDR2 YSYEKL. Trimming cost V 0 bases and J 6 bases, with 15 bases left between them. The CDR3 spells CASSQDDRPGSEQYF. CDR3 in DNA: TGCGCCAGCAGCCAAGATGATCGACCAGGGAGCGAGCAGTACTTC.

This chain joins TRBV6-6 and TRBJ1-1, with 7 positions matching TRBD1. Looked up from germline, CDR1 is MNHNY and CDR2 is SVGAGI (reference sequence). The CDR3 has 12 amino acids. V was pared by 0 bases and J by 11 bases, with 3 bases of the junction left unmatched. The CDR3 bases are TGTGCCAGCAGTTACTCGGGCAGGGGGGCTTTCTTT. Its translation is CASSYSGRGAFF.

The rearrangement uses TRBV7-2 and TRBJ1-1; D possibly corresponds to TRBD1 (5 bases). There are 15 residues in the CDR3. V was clipped by 5 bases and J by 1 base, with 14 bases between them. Germline V CDR1 and CDR2: SGHTA, FQGNSA. The CDR3 sequence: CASSVSRDGNTEAFF. CDR3 sequence (DNA): TGTGCCAGCAGCGTGAGCCGGGACGGGAACACTGAAGCTTTCTTT.

A word on this clone: The sample has other DNA sequences that encode this CDR3 too. The rearrangement uses TRBV7-9 and TRBJ2-7; no reliable D call. This CDR3 spans 14 amino acids. Trimming took 5 bases from V and 1 from J, leaving 12 bases between them. The germline gives CDR1 SEHNR, CDR2 FQNEAQ (reference sequence). CDR3 DNA: TGTGCCAGCAGCCCCCCATCAGGTTCCTACGAGCAGTACTTC. This gives the protein CASSPPSGSYEQYF.

The CDR3 loop reads CASSGIGNQPQHF. CDR3 nucleotide sequence: TGTGCCAGCAGTGGGATAGGCAATCAGCCCCAGCATTTT. This chain connects TRBV5-5 to TRBJ1-5; D call uncertain. V was cut by 5 bases and J by 2 bases, with 8 bases left in between. The CDR3 length is 13 residues. The V gene's germline CDR1 is SGHKS and CDR2 YYEKEE (reference sequence).

The V gene is TRBV7-9, the J gene TRBJ1-1; the D is unclear. Per germline, CDR1 SEHNR and CDR2 FQNEAQ (reference sequence). This CDR3 spans 13 amino acids. Trimming removed 2 bases at V and 1 base at J, with 5 bases between. CDR3: CASSLYRNTEAFF. CDR3 in DNA: TGTGCCAGCAGCTTATACAGGAACACTGAAGCTTTCTTT.

The chain has TRBV1 and TRBJ2-1. TRBV1 is a documented pseudogene. The CDR3 consists of 16 residues. The CDR3 here is CTSSQLFGGLSNEQFF. The CDR3 DNA reads TGCACCAGCAGCCAACTTTTCGGGGGCCTCTCCAATGAGCAGTTCTTC.

The rearrangement uses TRBV6-1 and TRBJ1-1; no definite D call. V was trimmed by 8 bases and J by 0 bases, leaving 10 bases between them. There are 13 residues in the CDR3. Germline CDR1 reads MNHNS; CDR2 reads SASEGT. In nucleotides, the CDR3 is TGTGCCAGCCGCAGGATTATGAACACTGAAGCTTTCTTT. Translation: CASRRIMNTEAFF.

The rearrangement uses TRBV28 and TRBJ2-7; TRBD1 matches 7 bases. J was trimmed by 1 base and V by 4 bases; bases with no gene match: 10. The CDR3 runs to 16 residues. Germline V gene data show CDR1 as MDHEN and CDR2 as SYDVKM. The CDR3 protein is CASSSVPGQNSYEQYF. CDR3 DNA: TGTGCCAGCAGTTCGGTCCCGGGACAGAATTCCTACGAGCAGTACTTC.

This clone has just a few counts. In nucleotides, the CDR3 is TGCGCCAGCAGAGGGGATGGAGATACGCAGTATTTT. Residues: CASRGDGDTQYF. This chain connects TRBV5-1 to TRBJ2-3; D possibly corresponds to TRBD1 (5 bases). Trimming pared 5 bases from V and 5 bases from J, leaving 9 bases between. Germline lookup yields CDR1 SGHRS and CDR2 YFSETQ. The CDR3 spans 12 residues.

This clone was detected a few times. CDR3 sequence reads: CASSRPSMTDTQYF. As DNA, the CDR3 is TGCGCCAGCAGCCGTCCCTCTATGACAGATACGCAGTATTTT. The V and J genes are TRBV5-1 and TRBJ2-3; the D is unclear. CDR3 length: 14 amino acids. Deletions cut 4 bases from V and 3 bases from J, with 12 bases between. Per the germline V gene, CDR1 is SGHRS and CDR2 is YFSETQ.

The chain carries TRBV4-2 and TRBJ1-6; 8 bases agree with TRBD1. This CDR3 has 16 residues. CDR1 is LGHNA, CDR2 YNFKEQ, per germline. V lost 1 base, J lost 6 bases, and 5 bases stayed unmatched. CDR3 sequence: CASSQVSGQGNSPLHF. The CDR3 DNA is TGTGCCAGCAGCCAAGTTTCAGGACAGGGTAATTCACCCCTCCACTTT.

The J gene is TRBJ1-5, the V gene TRBV7-2; D is unresolved. V shed 3 bases and J shed 7 bases, with 7 bases lying between them. Germline V lookup: CDR1 SGHTA, CDR2 FQGNSA. This CDR3 has 12 amino acids. This CDR3 is CASSFLTQPQHF. CDR3 coding DNA: TGTGCCAGCAGCTTTCTAACCCAGCCCCAGCATTTT.

The chain couples TRBV18 to TRBJ2-1; TRBD1 agrees at 7 bases. The V and J ends lost 6 bases and 10 bases, in that order; junction bases with no gene match: 3. This CDR3 is 11 amino acids long. Germline V gene sequence: CDR1 KGHSH, CDR2 LQKENI. CDR3 DNA sequence: TGTGCCAGCTCCCTGGACAGGGAGCAGTTCTTC. Its protein product is CASSLDREQFF.

The chain joins TRBV6-5 to TRBJ2-5, with 14 bases aligning to TRBD2. Looked up from germline, CDR1 is MNHEY and CDR2 is SVGAGI. This CDR3 contains 16 residues. Trimming removed 2 bases from V and 4 bases from J; junction bases left unmatched: 3. CDR3 in DNA: TGTGCCAGCAGTTACCCCGGGACTAGCGGGGGAGAGACCCAGTACTTC. It yields the protein CASSYPGTSGGETQYF.

The rearrangement joins TRBV27 to TRBJ2-1, with D unclear. The V gene's germline CDR1 is MNHEY and CDR2 SMNVEV (reference sequence). V was trimmed by 2 bases and J by 4 bases, leaving 9 bases between them. The CDR3 extends over 14 amino acids. CDR3 in DNA: TGTGCCAGCAGTTTAAGGTTCGCTTACAATGAGCAGTTCTTC. This gives the protein CASSLRFAYNEQFF.

As concerns this clone: The sample holds other DNA sequences that translate to the same CDR3. This sequence joins TRBV28 and TRBJ1-2; 8 bases are a match to TRBD1. CDR3 length equals 13 residues. V lost 2 bases to trimming and J lost 4 bases; unmatched junction nucleotides: 0. Germline-derived CDR1 and CDR2 are MDHEN and SYDVKM. This CDR3 is CASSLGQGYGYTF. As DNA, the CDR3 is TGTGCCAGCAGTTTAGGACAGGGCTATGGCTACACCTTC.

This chain uses TRBV7-2 with TRBJ1-1, with 8 bases identical to TRBD1. The CDR3 has 15 amino acids. CDR1 is SGHTA and CDR2 is FQGNSA in the germline V gene. V was clipped by 7 bases and J by 4 bases; unmatched bases: 11. The CDR3 is CASTLTGVIGTEAFF. DNA of the CDR3: TGTGCCAGCACCCTGACAGGGGTAATCGGCACTGAAGCTTTCTTT.

The CDR3 protein is CASSRGRAYGYTF. Here the CDR3 DNA reads TGTGCCAGCAGCCGGGGCAGGGCCTATGGCTACACCTTC. The chain combines TRBV28 with TRBJ1-2, with D possibly being TRBD1 (5 bases). V was cut by 6 bases and J by 4 bases, with 12 bases left in between. Germline CDR1 is MDHEN and CDR2 is SYDVKM. CDR3 length equals 13 residues.

The chain has TRBV18 and TRBJ1-1; unclear D gene. With 1 base removed from V and 8 bases from J, the gap between germline ends came to 11 bases. There are 13 residues in the CDR3. Germline V gene data show CDR1 as KGHSH and CDR2 as LQKENI. In nucleotides, the CDR3 is TGTGCCAGCTCACCACTACCCCCGGCCGAAGCTTTCTTT. Its protein is CASSPLPPAEAFF.

The rearrangement links TRBV23-1 to TRBJ2-7; D is undetermined. TRBV23-1 is identified as an open reading frame with a role that is uncertain. V lost 2 bases, J lost 7 bases, and 12 bases lay in between. This CDR3 is built from 13 residues. The CDR3 protein is CASSQPRELEQYF. In DNA, the CDR3 is TGCGCCAGCAGTCAACCTAGAGAGCTTGAGCAGTACTTC.

In this sample, this clone turned up a few times. Compared with germline, one end of the junction differs, possibly owing to a read error. The V call is TRBV2, the J call TRBJ1-2; TRBD1 is a possible D gene (6 bases). The CDR3 covers 12 residues. In germline, CDR1 is SNHLY, CDR2 FYNNEI. The CDR3 protein is CASSQAGVGYTF. Here the CDR3 DNA reads TGTGCCAGCAGTCAAGCAGGGGTCGGCTACACCTTC.

The genes are TRBV19 and TRBJ2-3; 12 bases fit TRBD1. The ends lost 9 bases at V and 2 bases at J; junction bases unmatched: 9. Germline loops: CDR1 LNHDA, CDR2 SQIVND (reference sequence). CDR3 length: 16 amino acids. The CDR3 DNA sequence: TGTGCCAGCCGGGACAGGGGGCGTTCGGTCACAGATACGCAGTATTTT. Its translation is CASRDRGRSVTDTQYF.

V usage is TRBV10-3 and J usage is TRBJ2-5; 14 bases match TRBD2. The DNA end is more similar to TRBJ2-7, so the J call may be wrong. In germline, CDR1 is ENHRY, CDR2 SYGVKD. This CDR3 comprises 15 residues. The CDR3 sequence: CAMRGTSGSRGEQYF. DNA for the CDR3: TGTGCCATGAGGGGGACTAGCGGGAGTAGGGGCGAGCAGTACTTC.